These 18 T cell receptor beta chains were sequenced from one sample in a study of blood T cell repertoires in COVID-19. Generated by immunoSEQ multiplex PCR, the TCRdb table keeps only in-frame clones and is missing some. The data show roughly 520,000 clones, over 75% seen once. The sequenced sample was PBMCs or T cells enriched from blood (not recorded which). Receptors originate from a woman in her forties who had recovered from COVID-19.

This clone showed up just once. The chain employs TRBV5-1 and TRBJ1-1; tentatively, D is TRBD1 (6 bases). Germline V gene data show CDR1 as SGHRS and CDR2 as YFSETQ. Trimming took 3 bases from V and 7 from J, leaving 16 bases between them. This CDR3 has 14 residues. The CDR3 protein is CASSYLSQGYEAFF. The CDR3 nucleotides read TGCGCCAGCAGCTACCTATCCCAGGGGTATGAAGCTTTCTTT.

The V call is TRBV5-1, the J call TRBJ2-1; 7 positions match TRBD2. CDR1 SGHRS and CDR2 YFSETQ come from the germline V gene. J lost 1 base, V lost 4 bases, and 5 bases had no gene match. The length of the CDR3 is 15 residues. The CDR3 sequence is CASSGGLVSYNEQFF. DNA for the CDR3: TGCGCCAGCAGCGGTGGACTAGTATCCTACAATGAGCAGTTCTTC.

The V gene is TRBV7-9, the J gene TRBJ2-7; 10 bases align to TRBD2. Trimming removed 0 bases from V and 2 bases from J; junction bases left unmatched: 10. The CDR3 spans 18 residues. Per germline, CDR1 SEHNR and CDR2 FQNEAQ (reference sequence). This chain's CDR3 is CASSLAEASGRGAYEQYF. In DNA, the CDR3 is TGTGCCAGCAGCTTAGCAGAGGCTAGCGGGAGAGGGGCCTACGAGCAGTACTTC. The entire variable domain, with the rest obtained from reference TRBV7-9 and TRBJ2-7, is as follows: DTGVSQNPRHKITKRGQNVTFRCDPISEHNRLYWYRQTLGQGPEFLTYFQNEAQLEKSRLLSDRFSAERPKGSFSTLEIQRTEQGDSAMYLCASSLAEASGRGAYEQYFGPGTRLTVT.

This rearrangement joins TRBV28 to TRBJ1-2, with D hard to call. From germline, CDR1 is MDHEN and CDR2 SYDVKM. The CDR3 consists of 12 residues. The V gene lost 1 base and the J gene lost 7 bases, with 7 bases spanning the gap. CDR3 nucleotide sequence: TGTGCCAGCAGTTTATCCGTTAGTGGCTACACCTTC. Residues: CASSLSVSGYTF.

The V call is TRBV2, the J call TRBJ2-1; 7 nucleotides align to TRBD2. J gave up 4 bases and V 0 bases, and 15 bases lay outside the gene matches. CDR3 length: 19 residues. Germline values: CDR1 SNHLY, CDR2 FYNNEI. CDR3 DNA sequence: TGTGCCAGCAGTGAAGCGCTTCATGTGCGGGAGCCAGAGTACAATGAGCAGTTCTTC. Its protein product is CASSEALHVREPEYNEQFF.

V gene TRBV21-1 combines with J gene TRBJ2-5; the table assigns TRBD2, which was not confirmed against the DNA. TRBV21-1 is noted as a pseudogene. The CDR3 length is 16 residues. The CDR3 region is CASSRPWVAGGETQYF. The CDR3 DNA reads TGTGCCAGCAGCAGGCCTTGGGTAGCGGGAGGAGAGACCCAGTACTTC.

The chain recombines TRBV19 with TRBJ1-4; tentative D call: TRBD1 (5 bases). The V gene's germline CDR1 is LNHDA and CDR2 SQIVND (reference sequence). The V end lost 4 bases, the J end lost 3 bases, and 15 bases lay between the germline ends. The CDR3 is 16 amino acids. CDR3 loop: CASSRDPEGSNEKLFF. As DNA, the CDR3 is TGTGCCAGTAGTAGAGACCCGGAGGGGTCTAATGAAAAACTGTTTTTT.

The chain couples TRBV7-9 to TRBJ1-4; D might be TRBD1 (6 bases). V was cut by 3 bases and J by 2 bases, with 7 bases left in between. From germline, CDR1 is SEHNR and CDR2 FQNEAQ (reference sequence). The CDR3 is made up of 14 amino acids. The CDR3 region has the DNA TGTGCCAGCAGCTTGGGACATACTAATGAAAAACTGTTTTTT. It translates to CASSLGHTNEKLFF.

The V and J genes are TRBV4-3 and TRBJ2-2, with 8 bases aligning to TRBD2. CDR1 LGHNA and CDR2 YSLEER come from the germline V gene. After removal of 0 bases from V and 7 bases from J, the junction contained 4 bases not matched to a gene. The CDR3 length is 15 residues. The CDR3 DNA sequence: TGCGCCAGCAGCCAAGACCTGAGCGGGAGCGGGGAGCTGTTTTTT. Translated: CASSQDLSGSGELFF.

The chain joins TRBV19 to TRBJ1-5; 7 nucleotides line up with TRBD1. V lost 4 bases to trimming and J lost 1 base; unmatched junction nucleotides: 10. CDR1 LNHDA and CDR2 SQIVND come from the germline V gene (reference sequence). CDR3 length: 17 residues. For the CDR3, the DNA is TGTGCCAGTAGTACACAGGGGTTGCTAGTGAGCAATCAGCCCCAGCATTTT. Its translation: CASSTQGLLVSNQPQHF. The whole variable domain, filled in from reference TRBV19 and TRBJ1-5, reads DGGITQSPKYLFRKEGQNVTLSCEQNLNHDAMYWYRQDPGQGLRLIYYSQIVNDFQKGDIAEGYSVSREKKESFPLTVTSAQKNPTAFYLCASSTQGLLVSNQPQHFGDGTRLSIL.

The genes are TRBV2 and TRBJ1-5; TRBD1 matches at 7 bases. With 7 bases clipped from V and 1 base from J, the junction kept 4 bases outside the gene matches. The germline CDR1 and CDR2 sequences are SNHLY and FYNNEI. The CDR3 sequence is 14 residues long. CDR3 residues: CASTLGQSNQPQHF. CDR3 nucleotides: TGTGCCAGCACCCTGGGACAGAGCAATCAGCCCCAGCATTTT.

V gene TRBV7-9 combines with J gene TRBJ1-2; 9 nucleotides agree with TRBD1. This CDR3 has 18 residues. V gave up 5 bases and J gave up 0 bases; unmatched junction bases: 13. Per the germline V gene, CDR1 is SEHNR and CDR2 is FQNEAQ (reference sequence). The CDR3: CASSPGEGQGGANYGYTF. The CDR3 bases are TGTGCCAGCAGCCCCGGGGAGGGACAGGGTGGCGCTAACTATGGCTACACCTTC.

V gene TRBV11-2 combines with J gene TRBJ2-7; 7 bases are a match to TRBD2. The CDR3 sequence is 16 residues long. J was trimmed by 1 base and V by 2 bases; bases with no gene match: 8. The germline V gene encodes CDR1 SGHAT and CDR2 FQNNGV. This chain's CDR3 is CASSLNPGAGSYEQYF. CDR3 sequence (DNA): TGTGCCAGCAGCTTAAACCCCGGAGCGGGGTCCTACGAGCAGTACTTC. The full variable domain, in which reference TRBV11-2 and TRBJ2-7 provide the parts outside the CDR3, is EAGVAQSPRYKIIEKRQSVAFWCNPISGHATLYWYQQILGQGPKLLIQFQNNGVVDDSQLPKDRFSAERLKGVDSTLKIQPAKLEDSAVYLCASSLNPGAGSYEQYFGPGTRLTVT.

This sequence joins TRBV4-2 and TRBJ2-5; D is unresolved. Trimming removed 2 bases from V and 5 bases from J, with 6 bases in between. Germline CDR1 is LGHNA and CDR2 is YNFKEQ. This CDR3 contains 12 residues. The CDR3 spells CASSQPMETQYF. The CDR3 bases are TGTGCCAGCAGCCAACCAATGGAGACCCAGTACTTC.

The rearrangement links TRBV19 to TRBJ2-2; D possibly corresponds to TRBD1 (5 bases). Germline lookup yields CDR1 LNHDA and CDR2 SQIVND (reference sequence). Trimming took off 10 bases at V and 6 bases at J, with 15 bases between the two ends. The CDR3 covers 13 residues. CDR3 coding DNA: TGTGCCACCACCCTTCAGGGTGCCGGGGAGCTGTTTTTT. This sequence encodes CATTLQGAGELFF.

V usage is TRBV7-2 and J usage is TRBJ2-6; 8 bases are shared with TRBD1. The germline CDR1 and CDR2 sequences are SGHTA and FQGNSA. J was trimmed by 0 bases and V by 3 bases; bases with no gene match: 1. The CDR3 covers 16 residues. CDR3 nucleotide sequence: TGTGCCAGCAGCTTGACAGGGGTCTCTGGGGCCAACGTCCTGACTTTC. This sequence encodes CASSLTGVSGANVLTF.

This chain joins TRBV9 and TRBJ2-3; TRBD1 agrees at 8 bases. Per the germline V gene, CDR1 is SGDLS and CDR2 is YYNGEE. This CDR3 spans 15 amino acids. V trimming: 4 bases; J trimming: 1 base; junction bases outside the gene matches: 5. The CDR3 region is CASSQGASGTDTQYF. The CDR3 nucleotides are TGTGCCAGCAGCCAGGGGGCTAGCGGCACAGATACGCAGTATTTT.

The V gene is TRBV29-1, the J gene TRBJ1-5; TRBD1 agrees at 7 bases. Germline values: CDR1 SQVTM, CDR2 ANQGSEA. The CDR3 is 20 residues long. V gave up 8 bases and J gave up 1 base; unmatched junction bases: 26. CDR3 nucleotides: TGCAGCTCAGAAGGGGGCCAACAGGGGACCGGGGTTGTAAGCAATCAGCCCCAGCATTTT. Translating it yields CSSEGGQQGTGVVSNQPQHF.